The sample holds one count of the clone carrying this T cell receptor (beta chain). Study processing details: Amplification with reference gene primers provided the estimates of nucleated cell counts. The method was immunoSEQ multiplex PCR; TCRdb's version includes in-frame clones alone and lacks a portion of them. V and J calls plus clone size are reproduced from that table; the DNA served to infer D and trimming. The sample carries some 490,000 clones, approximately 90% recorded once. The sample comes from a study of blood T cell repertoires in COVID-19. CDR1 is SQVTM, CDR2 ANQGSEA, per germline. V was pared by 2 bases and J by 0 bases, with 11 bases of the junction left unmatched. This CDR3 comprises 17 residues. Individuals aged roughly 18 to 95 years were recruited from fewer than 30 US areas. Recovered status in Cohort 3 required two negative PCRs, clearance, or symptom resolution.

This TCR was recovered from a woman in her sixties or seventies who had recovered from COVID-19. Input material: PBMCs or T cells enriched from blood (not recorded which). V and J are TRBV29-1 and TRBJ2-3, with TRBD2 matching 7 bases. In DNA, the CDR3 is TGCAGCGTTGAAACCTCTCGGGGGGTAGGGAGCACAGATACGCAGTATTTT. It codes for CSVETSRGVGSTDTQYF.